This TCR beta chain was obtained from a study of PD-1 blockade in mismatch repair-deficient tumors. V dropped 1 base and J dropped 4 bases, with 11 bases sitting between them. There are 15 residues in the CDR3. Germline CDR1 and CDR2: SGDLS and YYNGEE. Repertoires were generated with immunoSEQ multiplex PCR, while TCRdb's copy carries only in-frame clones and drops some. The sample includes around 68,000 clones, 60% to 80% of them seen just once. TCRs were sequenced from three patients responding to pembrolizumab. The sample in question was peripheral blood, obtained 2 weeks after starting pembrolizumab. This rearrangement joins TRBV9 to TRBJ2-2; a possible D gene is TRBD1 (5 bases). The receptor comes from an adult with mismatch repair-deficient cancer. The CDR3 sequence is CASSVSRVFTGELFF. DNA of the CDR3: TGTGCCAGCAGCGTATCCAGGGTGTTCACCGGGGAGCTGTTTTTT.